A single sample gave rise to the 28 T cell receptor beta chains below, sequenced in a study of blood T cells in healthy people across ages. Through a sample-barcoded 5' primer and a J-beta primer mix, a second PCR was run for roughly 6 to 12 cycles. MiXCR, applied by TCRdb to the 5' RACE reads, yields one record per CDR3 protein. The sample lists 600,000 to 800,000 distinct CDR3 sequences, 52% occurring once. Sequenced sample: blood. The receptors derive from a woman of 80 years or more in good health.

J is TRBJ2-2 and V is TRBV7-6; D perhaps matches TRBD2 (7 bases). CDR1 is SGHVS and CDR2 is FNYEAQ in the germline V gene. The CDR3 sequence is 18 residues long. V was shortened by 1 base and J by 2 bases, with 17 bases between the two germline ends. The CDR3: CASSLETGGHINTGELFF. As DNA, the CDR3 is TGTGCCAGCAGCTTAGAGACGGGGGGCCACATTAACACCGGGGAGCTGTTTTTT.

In this sample, this clonotype turned up once. This could be a read error, since a much larger clone is one nucleotide away. This chain uses TRBV2 with TRBJ2-7, with D maybe TRBD1 (5 bases). Deletions cut 5 bases from V and 9 bases from J, with 14 bases between. Germline V gene sequence: CDR1 SNHLY, CDR2 FYNNEI. The CDR3 covers 12 residues. The CDR3 sequence: CASSNDRDTQYF. Written as DNA, the CDR3 is TGTGCCAGCAGTAACGACAGAGATACGCAGTACTTC. Full variable domain (outside the CDR3, taken from reference TRBV2 and TRBJ2-7): EPEVTQTPSHQVTQMGQEVILRCVPISNHLYFYWYRQILGQKVEFLVSFYNNEISEKSEIFDDQFSVERPDGSNFTLKIRSTKLEDSAMYFCASSNDRDTQYFGPGTRLTVT.

This chain joins TRBV4-1 and TRBJ2-5; D may match TRBD1 or TRBD2 (5 bases each). The DNA end favors TRBJ2-7, so the J call may be wrong. CDR3 length: 16 residues. The V gene's germline CDR1 is MGHRA and CDR2 YSYEKL. CDR3 region: CASSQAGTLSSYEQYF. Written as DNA, the CDR3 is TGCGCCAGCAGCCAGGCCGGGACCCTGAGCTCCTACGAGCAGTACTTC.

This clonotype was seen at least ten times. The rearrangement uses TRBV20-1 and TRBJ2-1; maybe TRBD2 (6 bases). CDR1 is DFQATT, CDR2 SNEGSKA, per germline (reference sequence). This CDR3 is built from 15 residues. Trimming removed 1 base at V and 5 bases at J, with 15 bases between. Written as DNA, the CDR3 is TGCAGTGCTAGAGTTTTGGGACTGGATAACAATGAGCAGTTCTTC. Its protein is CSARVLGLDNNEQFF.

The chain couples TRBV12-3 or TRBV12-4 to TRBJ2-1; a weak D match, TRBD2 (5 bases). This CDR3 is built from 13 residues. The V end was cut by 7 bases, the J end by 10 bases, with 17 bases between. The CDR3 DNA reads TGTGCCAGCATCCTCCGGCCGGGAAAGGAGCAGTTCTTC. It encodes CASILRPGKEQFF.

At least ten counts were recorded for this clonotype. The chain carries TRBV2 and TRBJ2-4, with D perhaps matching TRBD1 (6 bases). The CDR3 contains 15 residues. Germline V gives CDR1 SNHLY, CDR2 FYNNEI. Trimming removed 9 bases from V and 2 bases from J, with 17 bases in between. CDR3 residues: CASGSPGETKNIQYF. DNA for the CDR3: TGTGCCAGTGGCTCGCCAGGGGAGACCAAAAACATTCAGTACTTC.

About this clonotype: It may be a read error: a sequence one base away is much more abundant. The rearrangement joins TRBV4-1 to TRBJ2-1; TRBD2 matches at 7 bases. Losses at the gene ends were 5 bases for V and 1 base for J; bases not matched to a gene: 8. The germline V gene encodes CDR1 MGHRA and CDR2 YSYEKL. The CDR3 totals 16 residues. CDR3 in amino acids: CASSWGRVQSYNEQFF. CDR3 DNA: TGCGCCAGCAGCTGGGGGAGGGTCCAATCCTACAATGAGCAGTTCTTC.

This clonotype was picked up many times. The chain joins TRBV3-1 to TRBJ1-2, with D hard to call. The CDR3 totals 11 residues. CDR1 and CDR2 from the germline V gene are LGHDT and YNNKEL (reference sequence). V was clipped by 3 bases and J by 9 bases, with 8 bases between them. CDR3 nucleotide sequence: TGTGCCAGCAGCCATAGCCAAAGCTACACCTTC. Its translation: CASSHSQSYTF.

This clonotype was counted many times. This chain links TRBV2 with TRBJ2-4; D is unclear. Germline V gene lookup returns CDR1 SNHLY and CDR2 FYNNEI. V was trimmed by 6 bases and J by 8 bases, leaving 14 bases between them. The CDR3 spans 13 residues. The CDR3 region is CASRPDVIDIQYF. In nucleotides, the CDR3 is TGTGCCAGCAGACCAGACGTTATCGACATTCAGTACTTC. Supplemented by reference TRBV2 and TRBJ2-4, the full variable domain reads EPEVTQTPSHQVTQMGQEVILRCVPISNHLYFYWYRQILGQKVEFLVSFYNNEISEKSEIFDDQFSVERPDGSNFTLKIRSTKLEDSAMYFCASRPDVIDIQYFGAGTRLSVL.

There are many counts of this clonotype. The rearrangement joins TRBV5-1 to TRBJ2-7; D ambiguous. CDR3 length: 16 residues. CDR1 is SGHRS and CDR2 is YFSETQ in the germline V gene. V shed 2 bases and J shed 2 bases, with 17 bases lying between them. The CDR3: CASSFMVGGDTYEQYF. The CDR3 region has the DNA TGCGCCAGCAGCTTTATGGTCGGCGGAGATACCTACGAGCAGTACTTC.

In this sample, this clonotype turned up many times. V gene TRBV18 combines with J gene TRBJ2-1; 7 positions agree with TRBD1. The germline V gene has CDR1 KGHSH and CDR2 LQKENI. V shed 3 bases, J shed 3 bases, and the junction held 5 bases outside the gene matches. The CDR3 extends over 15 amino acids. The CDR3 DNA sequence: TGTGCCAGCTCACCTTCGACAGGGAGCTACAATGAGCAGTTCTTC. Translated, it gives CASSPSTGSYNEQFF.

V and J are TRBV19 and TRBJ2-3; 13 bases line up with TRBD2. Germline-derived CDR1 and CDR2 are LNHDA and SQIVND (reference sequence). The CDR3 extends over 19 amino acids. J was trimmed by 0 bases and V by 2 bases; bases with no gene match: 8. The CDR3 loop reads CASSIYLGLAGVSTDTQYF. The CDR3 bases are TGTGCCAGTAGTATATATCTCGGACTAGCGGGAGTAAGCACAGATACGCAGTATTTT.

The chain combines TRBV20-1 with TRBJ2-4; D gene ambiguous. The CDR3 runs to 13 residues. Germline-derived CDR1 and CDR2 are DFQATT and SNEGSKA (reference sequence). V lost 2 bases and J 5 bases, leaving 10 bases between the germline ends. As DNA, the CDR3 is TGCAGTGCTAGAAGTAGGGTGGAAAACATTCAGTACTTC. Protein: CSARSRVENIQYF.

In its sample, this clonotype was seen many times. The chain couples TRBV7-9 to TRBJ2-7; perhaps TRBD2 as D (5 bases). Trimming pared 1 base from V and 0 bases from J, leaving 7 bases between. This CDR3 is 14 amino acids long. Germline V CDR1 and CDR2: SEHNR, FQNEAQ (reference sequence). The CDR3 region is CASSLERSSYEQYF. As DNA, the CDR3 is TGTGCCAGCAGCTTAGAGCGGAGCTCCTACGAGCAGTACTTC.

This clonotype was counted only a few times. V usage is TRBV11-2 and J usage is TRBJ1-4, with 8 positions matching TRBD1. V was clipped by 5 bases and J by 0 bases; unmatched bases: 5. In germline, CDR1 is SGHAT, CDR2 FQNNGV. The CDR3 is 16 amino acids. The CDR3 loop is CASSDRDRSTNEKLFF. The DNA for the CDR3 is TGTGCCAGCAGCGACCGGGACAGGTCAACTAATGAAAAACTGTTTTTT.

The chain uses TRBV20-1 and TRBJ2-1; maybe TRBD2 (6 bases). Germline loops: CDR1 DFQATT, CDR2 SNEGSKA (reference sequence). The CDR3 runs to 15 residues. Trimming removed 7 bases from V and 0 bases from J, with 16 bases in between. The DNA of the CDR3 is TGCAGTGTTCTTGGTGGGGGGAGCTCCTACAATGAGCAGTTCTTC. Protein sequence: CSVLGGGSSYNEQFF.

With regard to this clonotype: A much larger clone differs by one base, so this may be a read error. The genes are TRBV28 and TRBJ2-7; no clear D gene. Germline CDR1 is MDHEN and CDR2 is SYDVKM. This CDR3 has 13 residues. Trimming stripped 5 bases from V and 7 bases from J, with 15 bases between. The CDR3 nucleotides are TGTGCCAGCAGTCGATACTTTGGTCGGGAGCAGTACTTC. The encoded protein is CASSRYFGREQYF.

This clonotype was recorded a few times. The chain employs TRBV11-3 and TRBJ2-1; D may correspond to TRBD1 or TRBD2 (7 bases each). Germline CDR1 reads SGHNT; CDR2 reads YENEEA. Between the trimmed V and J ends, which lost 5 bases and 4 bases, there was a span of 21 bases. The CDR3 covers 17 residues. This chain's CDR3 is CASSPTSTGRGYNEQFF. CDR3 bases: TGTGCCAGCAGCCCTACTTCGACAGGGAGGGGGTACAATGAGCAGTTCTTC.

This clonotype has at least ten counts. The J gene is TRBJ1-2, the V gene TRBV20-1; D gene unclear. The germline V and J ends were trimmed by 0 bases and 4 bases, with 6 bases remaining between them. Germline V gene lookup returns CDR1 DFQATT and CDR2 SNEGSKA (reference sequence). The CDR3 is 12 residues long. CDR3 bases: TGCAGTGCTAGAGAGGAAGGCTATGGCTACACCTTC. Residues: CSAREEGYGYTF.

This chain connects TRBV4-1 to TRBJ2-7; possibly TRBD2 for D (6 bases). The germline CDR1 and CDR2 sequences are MGHRA and YSYEKL. Trimming shortened V by 4 bases and J by 1 base, and 14 bases separated the two germline ends. The CDR3 is 15 residues long. CDR3 loop: CASSLLDSGSYEQYF. The CDR3 DNA follows: TGCGCCAGCAGCCTCCTTGATAGCGGTTCCTACGAGCAGTACTTC.

The gene calls are TRBV3-1 and TRBJ1-4; D gene uncertain. V was cut by 0 bases and J by 3 bases, with 8 bases left in between. Germline V gene sequence: CDR1 LGHDT, CDR2 YNNKEL (reference sequence). The CDR3 covers 15 residues. The CDR3 protein is CASSQDRAPNEKLFF. CDR3 DNA: TGTGCCAGCAGCCAAGATAGGGCTCCTAATGAAAAACTGTTTTTT. The whole variable domain, filled in from reference TRBV3-1 and TRBJ1-4, reads DTAVSQTPKYLVTQMGNDKSIKCEQNLGHDTMYWYKQDSKKFLKIMFSYNNKELIINETVPNRFSPKSPDKAHLNLHINSLELGDSAVYFCASSQDRAPNEKLFFGSGTQLSVL.

The chain carries TRBV4-1 and TRBJ2-5; tentative D call: TRBD1 (6 bases). The V gene lost 0 bases and the J gene lost 4 bases, with 15 bases spanning the gap. Germline assignment: CDR1 MGHRA and CDR2 YSYEKL. CDR3 length: 16 amino acids. For the CDR3, the DNA is TGCGCCAGCAGCCAAGATCTGGGGGCAAGGGGAGAGACCCAGTACTTC. Translated, it gives CASSQDLGARGETQYF.

This clonotype was counted many times. The chain couples TRBV12-3 or TRBV12-4 to TRBJ1-2, with D unclear. Trimming removed 4 bases at V and 8 bases at J, with 11 bases between. The CDR3 contains 12 residues. The CDR3 DNA is TGTGCCAGCAGTTACAGCCGCTCGGGCTACACCTTC. It yields the protein CASSYSRSGYTF.

This clonotype was seen a handful of times. A single base separates this from a much larger clone, so it may be a read error. V and J are TRBV28 and TRBJ2-7; tentatively, D is TRBD2 (5 bases). This CDR3 has 14 residues. Germline V gene sequence: CDR1 MDHEN, CDR2 SYDVKM. V shed 5 bases and J shed 6 bases, with 17 bases lying between them. As DNA, the CDR3 is TGTGCCAGCAGTCCGAGTTGGCGAGGAGGCGAGCAGTACTTC. Translation: CASSPSWRGGEQYF.

This clonotype was seen only once. Sequence at one end of the junction differs from germline and may be a read error. The chain has TRBV20-1 and TRBJ2-1; TRBD2 agrees at 11 bases. The germline gives CDR1 DFQATT, CDR2 SNEGSKA (reference sequence). This CDR3 comprises 18 residues. CDR3 DNA sequence: TGTAGTGCTAAGAAACCTAGCGGGGGGCCAATCTCCGACAATGAGCAGTTCTTC. Translation gives CSAKKPSGGPISDNEQFF.

This clonotype was seen a single time. The chain joins TRBV3-1 to TRBJ2-7; possibly TRBD2 for D (6 bases). Germline CDR1 and CDR2: LGHDT and YNNKEL (reference sequence). Between the trimmed V and J ends, which lost 3 bases and 6 bases, there was a span of 12 bases. The CDR3 is 13 residues long. DNA of the CDR3: TGTGCCAGCAGCCAGACTAGGAGCGGCGAGCAGTACTTC. Residues: CASSQTRSGEQYF.

Turning to this clonotype: A read error is possible here, since a much larger clone lies one base away. V gene TRBV5-1 combines with J gene TRBJ2-5; D is perhaps TRBD2 (6 bases). The CDR3 loop spans 15 amino acids. Trimming took off 0 bases at V and 11 bases at J, with 20 bases between the two ends. Germline V gene lookup returns CDR1 SGHRS and CDR2 YFSETQ. In DNA form, the CDR3 reads TGCGCCAGCAGCTTGGGGAGGGATCGTTGGAATGAGCAGTACTTC. This translates into CASSLGRDRWNEQYF.

The CDR3 spells CASSFASDGSYEQYF. In nucleotides, the CDR3 is TGTGCCAGCAGCTTTGCGTCAGACGGATCCTACGAGCAGTACTTC. The chain uses TRBV7-2 and TRBJ2-7; D call uncertain. The V end lost 3 bases, the J end lost 1 base, and 13 bases lay between the germline ends. Per the germline V gene, CDR1 is SGHTA and CDR2 is FQGNSA. This CDR3 region has 15 residues. Together with reference TRBV7-2 and TRBJ2-7, the CDR3 gives the full variable domain: GAGVSQSPSNKVTEKGKDVELRCDPISGHTALYWYRQSLGQGLEFLIYFQGNSAPDKSGLPSDRFSAERTGGSVSTLTIQRTQQEDSAVYLCASSFASDGSYEQYFGPGTRLTVT.